The 5 T cell receptor beta chains given below trace back to one sample, sequenced in a study of graft-versus-host responses after intestinal transplantation. Profiled with immunoSEQ multiplex PCR; TCRdb holds only in-frame clones, not every one. The sample records 75,000 to 100,000 clones, approximately 85% being singletons. The sample was PBMCs, taken 255 days after intestinal transplant. The receptors shown here come from a human patient who received an intestinal transplant, so some T cells may come from the graft donor.

J is TRBJ2-2 and V is TRBV4-1; D is unresolved. Trimming removed 0 bases from V and 0 bases from J, with 8 bases in between. This CDR3 region has 16 residues. Germline V gene sequence: CDR1 MGHRA, CDR2 YSYEKL. CDR3 sequence reads: CASSQEPYANTGELFF. CDR3 bases: TGCGCCAGCAGCCAAGAACCTTACGCGAACACCGGGGAGCTGTTTTTT.

The V gene is TRBV9, the J gene TRBJ1-6; the D gene is possibly TRBD1 (6 bases). Trimming left V 4 bases short and J 2 bases short, with 19 bases between. The CDR3 length is 18 residues. The germline V gene has CDR1 SGDLS and CDR2 YYNGEE. The CDR3 sequence: CASSPGQRVMAYNSPLHF. The DNA for the CDR3 is TGTGCCAGCAGCCCAGGACAGCGAGTAATGGCCTATAATTCACCCCTCCACTTT.

As to this clone: No conserved phenylalanine or tryptophan ends this CDR3, so it is likely a read error. The V gene is TRBV5-6, the J gene TRBJ1-2; D is undetermined. The length of the CDR3 is 16 residues. The V end was cut by 2 bases, the J end by 6 bases, with 20 bases between. In germline, CDR1 is SGHDT, CDR2 YYEEEE. CDR3 residues: CASSFTLFRELDGYTL. CDR3 DNA: TGTGCCAGCAGCTTTACCTTATTTAGGGAGCTTGATGGCTACACCCTC.

J is TRBJ1-1 and V is TRBV19; D is perhaps TRBD1 (5 bases). In germline, CDR1 is LNHDA, CDR2 SQIVND (reference sequence). V gave up 7 bases and J gave up 4 bases, with 25 bases separating them. The CDR3 totals 17 residues. Here the CDR3 DNA reads TGTGCCAGTACCCCATCCGGACACCTTCAACGAAGCACTGAAGCTTTCTTT. Translated, it gives CASTPSGHLQRSTEAFF.

The chain is built from TRBV15 and TRBJ1-2; D possibly corresponds to TRBD1 (5 bases). With 5 bases removed from V and 2 bases from J, the gap between germline ends came to 15 bases. Germline V gene lookup returns CDR1 LNHNV and CDR2 YYDKDF (reference sequence). This CDR3 contains 15 residues. CDR3 loop: CATSRLGEGNYGYTF. In DNA, the CDR3 is TGTGCCACCAGCCGACTTGGGGAGGGGAACTATGGCTACACCTTC.